What follows describes a single TCR beta chain. The antigen is undetermined. The TCR beta libraries were generated through quantitative 5'-RACE incorporating molecular barcodes. TCRdb used MiXCR to reprocess the 5' RACE reads, holding one entry per CDR3 protein. The data show nearly 25,000 distinct CDR3 sequences, 17% seen once. This sample stems from a study of CD8 T cells in ankylosing spondylitis. General study results and limits: A motif in TCR beta, a set of fewer than ten highly homologous variants, appeared characteristic of ankylosing spondylitis blood.

The CDR3 loop spans 16 amino acids. With 5 bases removed from V and 5 bases from J, the gap between germline ends came to 19 bases. The germline V gene encodes CDR1 SGHVS and CDR2 FNYEAQ. The chain links TRBV7-6 to TRBJ2-1; D is ambiguous. The sequence came from a male donor with ankylosing spondylitis or in good health (not recorded which). The sequenced sample was blood. The CDR3 region has the DNA TGTGCCAGCAGCACTCTAGGCCCTAGGTCGGACAATGAGCAGTTCTTC. This gives the protein CASSTLGPRSDNEQFF.